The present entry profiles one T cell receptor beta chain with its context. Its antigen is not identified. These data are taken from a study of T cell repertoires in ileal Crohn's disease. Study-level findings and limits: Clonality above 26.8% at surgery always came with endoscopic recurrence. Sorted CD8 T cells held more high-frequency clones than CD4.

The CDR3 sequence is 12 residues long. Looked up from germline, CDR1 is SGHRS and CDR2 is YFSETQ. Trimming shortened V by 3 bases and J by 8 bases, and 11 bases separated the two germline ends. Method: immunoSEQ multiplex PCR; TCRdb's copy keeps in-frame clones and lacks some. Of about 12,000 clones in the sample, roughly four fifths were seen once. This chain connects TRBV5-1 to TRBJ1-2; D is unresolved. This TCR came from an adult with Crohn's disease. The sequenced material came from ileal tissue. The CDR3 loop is CASSYDTGGYTF. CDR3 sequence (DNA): TGCGCCAGCAGCTACGACACGGGAGGCTACACCTTC. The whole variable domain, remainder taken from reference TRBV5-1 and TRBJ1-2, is KAGVTQTPRYLIKTRGQQVTLSCSPISGHRSVSWYQQTPGQGLQFLFEYFSETQRNKGNFPGRFSGRQFSNSRSEMNVSTLELGDSALYLCASSYDTGGYTFGSGTRLTVV.